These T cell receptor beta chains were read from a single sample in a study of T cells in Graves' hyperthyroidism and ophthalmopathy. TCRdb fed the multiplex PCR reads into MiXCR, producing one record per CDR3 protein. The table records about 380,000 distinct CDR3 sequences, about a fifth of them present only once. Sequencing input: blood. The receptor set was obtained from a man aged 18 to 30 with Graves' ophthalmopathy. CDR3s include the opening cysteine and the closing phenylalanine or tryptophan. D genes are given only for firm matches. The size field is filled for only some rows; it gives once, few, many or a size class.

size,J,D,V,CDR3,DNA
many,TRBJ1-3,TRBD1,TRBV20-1,CSARSSGTGFGNTIYF,TGCAGTGCTAGGTCCTCCGGGACAGGGTTTGGAAACACCATATATTTT
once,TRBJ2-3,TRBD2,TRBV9,CASSNLGRGGIGDTQYF,TGTGCCAGCAGCAATTTGGGCCGGGGGGGGATTGGTGATACGCAGTATTTT
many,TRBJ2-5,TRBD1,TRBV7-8,CASRLKRDRGPETQYF,TGTGCCAGCAGACTAAAGAGGGACAGGGGGCCAGAGACCCAGTACTTC
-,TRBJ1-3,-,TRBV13,CASSPRGGGNTIYF,TGTGCCAGCAGCCCCCGGGGGGGAGGAAACACCATATATTTT
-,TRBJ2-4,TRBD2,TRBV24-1,CATSDGTSGGLAKNIQYF,TGTGCCACCAGTGACGGGACTAGCGGGGGGCTAGCCAAAAACATTCAGTACTTC
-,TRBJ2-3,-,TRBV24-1,CATSDRTFPSTDTQYF,TGTGCCACCAGTGACCGTACGTTCCCCAGCACAGATACGCAGTATTTT
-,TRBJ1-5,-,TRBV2,CASSEGLINQPRHF,TGTGCCAGCAGTGAAGGGCTGATCAATCAGCCCCGGCATTTT
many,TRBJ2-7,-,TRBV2,CASSWTQNHYEQYF,TGTGCCAGCAGTTGGACGCAAAACCATTACGAGCAGTACTTC
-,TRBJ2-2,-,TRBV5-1,CASSFPGTDTGELFF,TGCGCCAGCAGCTTTCCGGGGACCGACACCGGGGAGCTGTTTTTT
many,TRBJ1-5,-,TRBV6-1,CASSEARWGGYQPQHF,TGTGCCAGCAGTGAAGCTCGGTGGGGGGGCTATCAGCCCCAGCATTTT
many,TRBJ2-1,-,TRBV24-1,CATSDHNEQFF,TGTGCCACCAGTGACCACAATGAGCAGTTCTTC
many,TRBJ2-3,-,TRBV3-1,CASSQEGGTQYF,TGTGCCAGCAGCCAAGAGGGGGGTACGCAGTATTTT
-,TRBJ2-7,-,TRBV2,CASNGGGLSYEQYF,TGTGCCAGCAATGGGGGGGGCCTCTCCTACGAGCAGTACTTC
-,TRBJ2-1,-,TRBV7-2,CASSFRRNEQFF,TGTGCCAGCAGCTTCAGACGGAATGAGCAGTTCTTC
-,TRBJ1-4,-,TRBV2,CASSGNEKLFF,TGTGCCAGCTCAGGGAACGAAAAACTGTTTTTT
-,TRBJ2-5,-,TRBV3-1,CANTGGETQYF,TGTGCCAACACAGGAGGAGAGACCCAGTACTTC
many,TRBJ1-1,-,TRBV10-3,CAISSGQNTEAFF,TGTGCCATCTCCTCCGGCCAGAACACTGAAGCTTTCTTT
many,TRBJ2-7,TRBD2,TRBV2,CASSGRTGTIIGYEQYF,TGTGCCAGCAGTGGAAGGACCGGGACTATAATCGGGTACGAGCAGTACTTC
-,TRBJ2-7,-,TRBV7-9,CASLGGGGRDEQYF,TGTGCCAGCCTTGGGGGGGGGGGGCGGGACGAGCAGTACTTC
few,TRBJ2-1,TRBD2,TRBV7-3,CASSQASSGGRGEQFF,TGTGCCAGCAGCCAGGCCTCTAGCGGGGGGCGGGGTGAGCAGTTCTTC
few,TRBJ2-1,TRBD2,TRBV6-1,CASNPSGTSGEEQFF,TGTGCCAGTAATCCCTCCGGGACTAGCGGGGAGGAGCAGTTCTTC
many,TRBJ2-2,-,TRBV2,CASSEAPRPAAGELFF,TGTGCCAGCAGTGAAGCGCCTAGGCCTGCCGCCGGGGAGCTGTTTTTT
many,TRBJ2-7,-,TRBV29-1,CSVEDSGSYEQYF,TGCAGCGTTGAAGATTCGGGGTCCTACGAGCAGTACTTC
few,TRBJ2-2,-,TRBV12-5,CEPPTGLSTGELFF,TGTGAACCACCAACAGGGTTAAGCACCGGGGAGCTGTTTTTT
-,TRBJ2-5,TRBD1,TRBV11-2,CASSFGVWTGVRETQYF,TGTGCCAGCAGCTTCGGAGTATGGACAGGGGTAAGAGAGACCCAGTACTTC
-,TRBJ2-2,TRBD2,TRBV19,CATTSGGNTGELFF,TGTGCCACGACTAGCGGGGGGAACACCGGGGAGCTGTTTTTT
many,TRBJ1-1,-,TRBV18,CASSPRENTEAFF,TGTGCCAGCTCACCAAGGGAGAACACTGAAGCTTTCTTT
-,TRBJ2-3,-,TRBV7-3,CASSAGLAQGTDTQYF,TGTGCCAGCAGCGCTGGGCTAGCTCAGGGCACAGATACGCAGTATTTT